Presented here are 10 T cell receptor beta chains from one specimen sequenced in a study of blood T cell repertoires in COVID-19. Repertoires were generated with immunoSEQ multiplex PCR, while TCRdb's copy carries only in-frame clones and drops some. The sample has about 100,000 clones; around four fifths are singletons. Sequenced input: peripheral blood. Receptors originate from a man aged 45 to 65 with active or convalescent COVID-19.

The chain recombines TRBV5-1 with TRBJ2-3; possibly TRBD2 for D (6 bases). Germline assignment: CDR1 SGHRS and CDR2 YFSETQ. Trimming stripped 4 bases from V and 4 bases from J, with 19 bases between. There are 16 residues in the CDR3. DNA for the CDR3: TGCGCCAGCAGCGGCGGAGGGCCATTTGGTGCAGATACGCAGTATTTT. This translates into CASSGGGPFGADTQYF.

The chain employs TRBV7-2 and TRBJ2-7; D is uncertain. The V gene lost 5 bases and the J gene lost 6 bases, with 11 bases spanning the gap. This CDR3 has 12 amino acids. Per germline, CDR1 SGHTA and CDR2 FQGNSA. Written as DNA, the CDR3 is TGTGCCAGCAGCCCCCCCCCGGGCGAGCAGTACTTC. It specifies CASSPPPGEQYF.

J is TRBJ1-2 and V is TRBV19; D ambiguous. The germline gives CDR1 LNHDA, CDR2 SQIVND (reference sequence). The CDR3 loop spans 13 amino acids. Trimming took 7 bases from V and 8 from J, leaving 17 bases between them. The CDR3 DNA follows: TGTGCCAGTACTACGACTAAAGGTGGGGGCTACACCTTC. As protein: CASTTTKGGGYTF.

V is TRBV25-1 and J is TRBJ1-4; D perhaps matches TRBD1 (5 bases). CDR3 length: 17 amino acids. Germline V CDR1 and CDR2: MGHDK, SYGVNS. Deletions cut 1 base from V and 6 bases from J, with 18 bases between. CDR3 DNA: TGTGCCAGCAGTGAATCATCGCGGCAGGGATGGGATGAAAAACTGTTTTTT. As protein: CASSESSRQGWDEKLFF. The full variable domain, rest sourced from reference TRBV25-1 and TRBJ1-4, is EADIYQTPRYLVIGTGKKITLECSQTMGHDKMYWYQQDPGMELHLIHYSYGVNSTEKGDLSSESTVSRIRTEHFPLTLESARPSHTSQYLCASSESSRQGWDEKLFFGSGTQLSVL.

The rearrangement links TRBV5-6 to TRBJ1-2; 8 bases agree with TRBD1. The CDR3 runs 12 residues. CDR1 SGHDT and CDR2 YYEEEE come from the germline V gene. V gave up 3 bases and J gave up 7 bases; unmatched junction bases: 2. DNA for the CDR3: TGTGCCAGCAGCTCCGGACAGGGTGGCTACACCTTC. Its translation is CASSSGQGGYTF.

This clone was seen a few times. V is TRBV7-3 and J is TRBJ2-2; 7 nucleotides agree with TRBD2. CDR1 and CDR2 (germline): SGHTA, FQGTGA. This CDR3 contains 18 residues. Trimming removed 5 bases from V and 6 bases from J; junction bases left unmatched: 18. CDR3 sequence reads: CASSPIASGFGFSGELFF. CDR3 coding DNA: TGTGCCAGCAGCCCCATTGCTAGCGGATTTGGATTCTCCGGGGAGCTGTTTTTT.

The chain is built from TRBV24-1 and TRBJ2-1; 12 positions agree with TRBD2. This CDR3 has 14 residues. J gave up 6 bases and V 9 bases, and 5 bases lay outside the gene matches. Germline V gene lookup returns CDR1 KGHDR and CDR2 SFDVKD. In nucleotides, the CDR3 is TGTGCCACCTCAGGACTAGCGGGATTCAATGAGCAGTTCTTC. This translates into CATSGLAGFNEQFF.

A single count supports this clone. This chain links TRBV10-1 with TRBJ2-7; TRBD1 agrees at 8 bases. Germline assignment: CDR1 WNHNN and CDR2 SYGVQD (reference sequence). V gave up 3 bases and J gave up 5 bases; unmatched junction bases: 3. CDR3 size: 13 residues. The CDR3 spells CASSEGQGDEQYF. The CDR3 DNA reads TGCGCCAGCAGTGAAGGACAGGGCGACGAGCAGTACTTC.

The chain carries TRBV19 and TRBJ1-1; possibly TRBD1 for D (5 bases). CDR1 LNHDA and CDR2 SQIVND come from the germline V gene (reference sequence). This CDR3 comprises 15 residues. Trimming stripped 6 bases from V and 3 bases from J, with 17 bases between. CDR3 sequence: CASRSMGSQDTEAFF. In nucleotides, the CDR3 is TGTGCCAGTAGAAGTATGGGGTCACAGGACACTGAAGCTTTCTTT.

The V gene is TRBV6-5, the J gene TRBJ2-1, with 10 bases matching TRBD2. The germline gives CDR1 MNHEY, CDR2 SVGAGI. Unmatched junction bases numbered 11, after V lost 11 bases and J lost 10 bases. This CDR3 is built from 13 residues. CDR3 DNA sequence: TGTGCCGCTCAGCCTAGCGGGAGTCTAGAGCAGTTCTTC. It yields the protein CAAQPSGSLEQFF.